This record concerns one TCR beta chain sequence. Its target is unknown. Only in-frame clones appear in the TCRdb table, and some are missing; sequencing was by immunoSEQ multiplex PCR. The table has 100,000 to 150,000 clones, approximately 85% seen once; the top ten hold roughly 2%. These data originate in a study of cytotoxic CD8 clonotypes in ibrutinib-treated CLL. For the study at large: In all, about a dozen patients were relapsed/refractory, under 16 were treatment-naive and 17 to 18 were IGHV unmutated. Mean values per sample were around 250,000 productive templates and tens of thousands of productive rearrangements. Overall study results and limits: Baseline levels of clonality went above those of age-matched healthy donors and moved with circulating CD8+ T-cell counts.

Genomic DNA in a quantity of about 2.1 micrograms was derived from cryopreserved PBMCs for TCR beta libraries. The sample here was PBMCs, taken after 24 months of ibrutinib treatment. This receptor was taken from a human donor with chronic lymphocytic leukemia.

The CDR3 DNA sequence: TGTGCCTGGAGTGCGGACAGGGGTAGGATCACTGAAGCTTTCTTT. Protein sequence: CAWSADRGRITEAFF. The V gene is TRBV30, the J gene TRBJ1-1, with 9 bases matching TRBD1. In germline, CDR1 is GTSNPN, CDR2 SVGIG (reference sequence). The CDR3 has 15 amino acids. Unmatched junction bases numbered 7, after V lost 1 base and J lost 4 bases.